This T cell receptor beta chain is from a study of vaccination effects on CD4 cells after COVID-19. About the study: Post-vaccine specimens arrived a median 72 days past the second dose. Study-level points and caveats: Marked clonal contraction of infection- and vaccine-induced clones was seen late after vaccination.

CD4+ T cells specific for antigen were expanded with viral peptide pools by the ViraFEST assay before sequencing. After less than twelve days in culture, the CD4+ T cells were isolated. Participants were vaccinated with two doses of either the BNT162b2 or mRNA-1273 vaccine. Note on this clone: Its antigen is still unknown.

Profiled with immunoSEQ multiplex PCR; TCRdb holds only in-frame clones, not every one. The data hold 25,000 to 30,000 clones, with 74% observed a single time. The CDR3 extends over 15 amino acids. Germline V gene lookup returns CDR1 MGHRA and CDR2 YSYEKL. With V trimmed by 1 base and J by 1 base, 3 bases remained unmatched. The specimen was CD4+ T cells from PBMCs cultured with HCoV-229E spike peptides, collected after COVID-19 vaccination. The sequence was collected from a human donor who received a COVID-19 vaccine. The chain uses TRBV4-1 and TRBJ1-1, with 7 bases aligning to TRBD1. DNA of the CDR3: TGCGCCAGCAGCCAAGGGACAGGATCGAACACTGAAGCTTTCTTT. Its translation: CASSQGTGSNTEAFF.